This TCR beta chain was identified in a study of vaccination and CD4 T cells after COVID-19. Sample treatment: roughly ten-day PBMC culture with coronavirus spike peptide pools or control peptides (ViraFEST assay). Sequencing of the DNA from cultured CD4+ T cells was carried out with the Oncomine TCR Beta short-read assay. One entry per CDR3 protein results from TCRdb running MiXCR on the PCR reads. The table lists 17,000 or so distinct CDR3 sequences, approximately 45% of them singletons. About this clonotype: Its antigen is undetermined.

The trim removed 11 bases at V and 3 bases at J, leaving 6 bases unmatched. This CDR3 region has 13 residues. Looked up from germline, CDR1 is MNHEY and CDR2 is SVGEGT. The V call is TRBV6-2 or TRBV6-3, the J call TRBJ2-2; 7 bases align to TRBD1. The receptor's source is a human donor who had recovered from COVID-19. This sample comprised CD4+ T cells from blood, cultured in vitro, obtained before SARS-CoV-2 vaccination. Here the CDR3 reads CAAGDSDTGELFF. CDR3 nucleotide sequence: TGTGCCGCCGGGGACAGTGACACCGGGGAGCTGTTTTTT.